Ten or more counts support the clone carrying this T cell receptor beta chain. The CDR3 goes on 3 residues after the read ends, and that part is filled in from the germline J gene. The V end lost 7 bases, the J end lost 6 bases, and 8 bases lay between the germline ends. This CDR3 is built from 11 residues. The germline V gene has CDR1 SGHRS and CDR2 YFSETQ. The sample comes from a study of T cell clonality in common variable immunodeficiency. Here immunoSEQ multiplex PCR was the method, and the copy in TCRdb shows in-frame clones only, minus some. The sample has approximately 81,000 clones, none seen only once; the top ten hold 0.8%.

J is TRBJ2-1 and V is TRBV5-1; D is ambiguous. The receptor was derived from a person aged 18 to 70 in good health. The sequenced sample was peripheral blood mononuclear cells. This chain's CDR3 is CASALGNEQFF. The sequenced CDR3 bases are TGCGCCAGCGCACTCGGCAATGAG.